This entry describes one T cell receptor (beta chain). The antigen is unknown. This sample stems from a study of cytotoxic CD8 clonotypes in ibrutinib-treated CLL. General study results and limits: Circulating CD8+ T-cell counts were tracked by baseline clonality, which exceeded that of age-matched healthy donors. Shared public clonotypes were rare, and on treatment they either got smaller or stayed the same. Upon ibrutinib response clonality rose, and upon progression it fell back toward baseline.

From germline, CDR1 is SGHRS and CDR2 YFSETQ. V lost 4 bases and J lost 1; bases outside the gene matches: 9. There are 16 residues in the CDR3. Clones were sequenced by immunoSEQ multiplex PCR, and TCRdb holds only the in-frame ones, with some missing. The data show 35,000 or so clones, with about two thirds seen just once and approximately 15% held by the top ten. The source was PBMCs, collected at disease progression, from a patient treated with ibrutinib. The chain couples TRBV5-1 to TRBJ2-3, with 7 bases aligning to TRBD1. The origin of this receptor is a human donor with chronic lymphocytic leukemia. Written as DNA, the CDR3 is TGCGCCAGCAGCGTCCGGACAGGACCGCGCACAGATACGCAGTATTTT. Translation: CASSVRTGPRTDTQYF.